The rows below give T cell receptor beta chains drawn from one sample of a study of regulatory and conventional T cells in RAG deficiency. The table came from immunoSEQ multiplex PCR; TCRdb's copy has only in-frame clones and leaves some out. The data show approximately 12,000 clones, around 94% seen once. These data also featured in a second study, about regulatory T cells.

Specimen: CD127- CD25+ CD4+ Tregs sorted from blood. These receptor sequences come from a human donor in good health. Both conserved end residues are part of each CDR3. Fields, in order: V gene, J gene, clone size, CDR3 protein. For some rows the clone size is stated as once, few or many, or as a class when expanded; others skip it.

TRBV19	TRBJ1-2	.	CASSRDRGRYTF
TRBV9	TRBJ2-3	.	CASSVQPTGTRRYF
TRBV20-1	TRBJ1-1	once	CSARGEAEAFF
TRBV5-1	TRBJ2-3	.	CASSLEGRAADTQYF
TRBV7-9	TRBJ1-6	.	CASSLGGQGVPPLHF
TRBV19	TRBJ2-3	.	CASSFLAGALPRTDTQYF
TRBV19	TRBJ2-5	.	CASSIPTQETQYF
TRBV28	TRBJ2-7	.	CASSLKWLVSGGLAAYEQYF
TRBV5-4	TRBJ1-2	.	CASSWGTGQPLGGYTF
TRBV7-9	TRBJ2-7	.	CASSLGAGISEQYF
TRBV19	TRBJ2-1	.	CASSGASGGAGQFF
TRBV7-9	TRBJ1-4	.	CASSFRGSPGGEKLFF
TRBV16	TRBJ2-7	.	CASSPRTGTVQYF
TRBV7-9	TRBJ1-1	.	CASSWNRGRNTEAFF
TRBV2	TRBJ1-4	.	CASSENRGLEKLFF
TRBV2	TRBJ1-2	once	CASSEGQGYGYTF
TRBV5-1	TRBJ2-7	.	CASSFNGQPEQYF
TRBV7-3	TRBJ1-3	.	CASSFTTGNTIYF
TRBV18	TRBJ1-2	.	CASSTGQGGYGYTF
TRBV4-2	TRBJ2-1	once	CASSAWTSAIPWDEQFF
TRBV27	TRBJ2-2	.	CASRSPPVGELFF
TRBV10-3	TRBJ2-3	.	CAISESQPGQGSDTQYF
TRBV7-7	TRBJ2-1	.	CASSLAHGNNEQFF
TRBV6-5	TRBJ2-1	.	CASSPSGGARYEQFF
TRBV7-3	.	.	CASSFGLAYEQYF
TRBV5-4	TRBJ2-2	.	CASSLTGTHTGELFF
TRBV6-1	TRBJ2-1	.	CASSARRGNRANEQFF
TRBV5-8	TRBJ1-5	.	CASSLAAGGAYNQPQHF
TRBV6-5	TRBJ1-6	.	CASSQRRENSPLHF
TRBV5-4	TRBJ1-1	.	CASSLIAGEAFF
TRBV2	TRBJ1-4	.	CASSPDRWDEKLFF
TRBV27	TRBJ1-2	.	CASSTWTGRGYTF
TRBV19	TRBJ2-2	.	CASRGLAGIKTGELFF
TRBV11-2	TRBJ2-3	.	CASSSLGTGGDTQYF
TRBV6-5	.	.	CASSTRTGPPYEQYF
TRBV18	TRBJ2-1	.	CASSPGRGNEQFF
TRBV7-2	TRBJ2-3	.	CASSSHDYRRADTQYF
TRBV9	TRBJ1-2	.	CASSVGPRGSPYGYTF
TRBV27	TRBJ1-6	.	CASKERRNSPLHF
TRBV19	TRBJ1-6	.	CATKRDSYNSPLHF
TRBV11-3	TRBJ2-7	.	CASSLVTGIEQYF
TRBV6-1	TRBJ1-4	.	CASSEFTRTGGWEKLFF
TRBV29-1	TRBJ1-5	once	CSVGAGSGGNQPQHF
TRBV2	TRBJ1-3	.	CASSEASPFLGNTIYF
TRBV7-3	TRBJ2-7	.	CASSHRLAGGLGEEQYF
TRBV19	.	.	CASSRQGQGYEQYF
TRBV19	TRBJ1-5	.	CASSGQYNQPQHF
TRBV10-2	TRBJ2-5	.	CASSESTPRAGEGTQYF
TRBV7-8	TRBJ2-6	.	CASSSRDREGSGANVLTF
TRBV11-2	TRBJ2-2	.	CASSPPTGVAGELFF
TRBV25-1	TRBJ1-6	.	CASSRVGSPLHF
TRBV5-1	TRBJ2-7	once	CASSLGTYEQYF